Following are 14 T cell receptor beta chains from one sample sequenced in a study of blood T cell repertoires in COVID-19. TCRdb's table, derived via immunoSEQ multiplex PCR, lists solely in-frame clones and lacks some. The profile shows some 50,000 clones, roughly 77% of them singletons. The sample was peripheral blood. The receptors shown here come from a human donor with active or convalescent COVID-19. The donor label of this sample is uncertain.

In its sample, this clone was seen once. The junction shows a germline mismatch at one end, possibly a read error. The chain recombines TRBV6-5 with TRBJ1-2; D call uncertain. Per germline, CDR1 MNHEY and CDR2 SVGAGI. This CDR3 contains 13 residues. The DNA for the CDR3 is TGTGCCAGCAGTTCCCACGCTAATTATGGCTACACCTTC. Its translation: CASSSHANYGYTF.

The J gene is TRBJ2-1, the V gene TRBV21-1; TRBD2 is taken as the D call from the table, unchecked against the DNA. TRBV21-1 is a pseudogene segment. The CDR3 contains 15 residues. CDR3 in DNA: TGTGCCAGCAGCAAAGTTGATAGCGGGTATGATGAGCAGTTCTTC. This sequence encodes CASSKVDSGYDEQFF.

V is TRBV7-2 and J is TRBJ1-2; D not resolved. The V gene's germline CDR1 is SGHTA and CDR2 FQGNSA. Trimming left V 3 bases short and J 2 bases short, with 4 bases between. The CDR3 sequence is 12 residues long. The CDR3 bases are TGTGCCAGCAGCTTGAGAAACTATGGCTACACCTTC. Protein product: CASSLRNYGYTF.

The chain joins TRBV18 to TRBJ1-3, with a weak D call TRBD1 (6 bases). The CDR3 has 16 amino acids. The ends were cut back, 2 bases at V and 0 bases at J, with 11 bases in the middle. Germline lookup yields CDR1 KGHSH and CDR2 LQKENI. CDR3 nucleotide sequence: TGTGCCAGCTCACCAAGTGGGGGCAACTCTGGAAACACCATATATTTT. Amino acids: CASSPSGGNSGNTIYF. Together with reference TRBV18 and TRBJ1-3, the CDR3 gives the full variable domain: NAGVMQNPRHLVRRRGQEARLRCSPMKGHSHVYWYRQLPEEGLKFMVYLQKENIIDESGMPKERFSAEFPKEGPSILRIQQVVRGDSAAYFCASSPSGGNSGNTIYFGEGSWLTVV.

The CDR3 is CSGQLSYEQYF. The CDR3 nucleotides are TGCAGTGGGCAACTATCCTACGAGCAGTACTTC. This chain uses TRBV20-1 with TRBJ2-7; D is unresolved. From germline, CDR1 is DFQATT and CDR2 SNEGSKA (reference sequence). V lost 7 bases and J 1 base, leaving 8 bases between the germline ends. This CDR3 region has 11 residues.

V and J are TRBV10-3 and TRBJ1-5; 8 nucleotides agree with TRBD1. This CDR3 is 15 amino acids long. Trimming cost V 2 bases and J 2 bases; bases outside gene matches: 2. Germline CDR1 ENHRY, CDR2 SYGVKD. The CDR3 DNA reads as TGTGCCATCAGTGAGCAGGGGGCTGGCAATCAGCCCCAGCATTTT. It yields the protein CAISEQGAGNQPQHF.

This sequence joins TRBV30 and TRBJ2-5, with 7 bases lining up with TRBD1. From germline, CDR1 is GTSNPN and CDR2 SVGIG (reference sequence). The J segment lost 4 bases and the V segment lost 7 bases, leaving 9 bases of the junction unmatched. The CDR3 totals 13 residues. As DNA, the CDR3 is TGTGCCTCCACAAGGGCAGGGGGAGAGACCCAGTACTTC. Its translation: CASTRAGGETQYF.

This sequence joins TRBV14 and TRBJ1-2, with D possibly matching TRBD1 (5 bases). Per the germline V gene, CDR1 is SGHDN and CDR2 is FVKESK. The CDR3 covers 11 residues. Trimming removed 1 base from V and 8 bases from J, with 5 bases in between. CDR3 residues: CASSQGGGYTF. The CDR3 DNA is TGTGCCAGCAGCCAAGGGGGCGGCTACACCTTC. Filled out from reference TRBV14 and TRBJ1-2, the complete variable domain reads EAGVTQFPSHSVIEKGQTVTLRCDPISGHDNLYWYRRVMGKEIKFLLHFVKESKQDESGMPNNRFLAERTGGTYSTLKVQPAELEDSGVYFCASSQGGGYTFGSGTRLTVV.

For the CDR3, the DNA is TGTGCCATCAGTGAGGCGACAGGTACTCGGAGGCAGCCCCAGCATTTT. Translating it yields CAISEATGTRRQPQHF. The chain uses TRBV10-3 and TRBJ1-5; TRBD1 might be the D (6 bases). Trimming left V 2 bases short and J 7 bases short, with 18 bases between. The CDR3 contains 16 residues. CDR1 is ENHRY and CDR2 is SYGVKD in the germline V gene.

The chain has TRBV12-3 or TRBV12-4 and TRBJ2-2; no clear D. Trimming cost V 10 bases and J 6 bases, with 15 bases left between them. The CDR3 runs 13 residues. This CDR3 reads CATTTFAAGELFF. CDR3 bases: TGTGCCACCACGACTTTCGCGGCCGGGGAGCTGTTTTTT.

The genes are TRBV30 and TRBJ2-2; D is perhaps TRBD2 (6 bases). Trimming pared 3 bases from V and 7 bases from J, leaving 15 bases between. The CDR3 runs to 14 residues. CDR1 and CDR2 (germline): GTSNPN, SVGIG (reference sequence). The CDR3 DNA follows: TGTGCCTGGAGGGTGGTTAGCGGTTTCGGGGAGCTGTTTTTT. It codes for CAWRVVSGFGELFF.

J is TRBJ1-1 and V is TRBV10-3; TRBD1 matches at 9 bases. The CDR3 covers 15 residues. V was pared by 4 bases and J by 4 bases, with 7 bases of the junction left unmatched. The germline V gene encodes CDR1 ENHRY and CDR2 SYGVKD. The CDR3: CAISGPGQGLTEAFF. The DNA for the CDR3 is TGTGCCATCAGTGGACCGGGACAGGGTCTCACTGAAGCTTTCTTT.

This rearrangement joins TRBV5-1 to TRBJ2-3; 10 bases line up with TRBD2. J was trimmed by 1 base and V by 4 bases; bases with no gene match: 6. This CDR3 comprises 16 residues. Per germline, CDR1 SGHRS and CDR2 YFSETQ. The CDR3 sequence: CASSRALAGGTDTQYF. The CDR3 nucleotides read TGCGCCAGCAGCCGAGCCCTAGCGGGAGGCACAGATACGCAGTATTTT.

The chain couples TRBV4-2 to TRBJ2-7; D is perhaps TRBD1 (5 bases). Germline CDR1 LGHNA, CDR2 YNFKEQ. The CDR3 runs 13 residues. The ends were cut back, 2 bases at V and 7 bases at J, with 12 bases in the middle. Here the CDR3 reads CASSQSRAREQYF. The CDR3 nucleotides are TGTGCCAGCAGCCAATCCAGGGCCCGAGAGCAGTACTTC.